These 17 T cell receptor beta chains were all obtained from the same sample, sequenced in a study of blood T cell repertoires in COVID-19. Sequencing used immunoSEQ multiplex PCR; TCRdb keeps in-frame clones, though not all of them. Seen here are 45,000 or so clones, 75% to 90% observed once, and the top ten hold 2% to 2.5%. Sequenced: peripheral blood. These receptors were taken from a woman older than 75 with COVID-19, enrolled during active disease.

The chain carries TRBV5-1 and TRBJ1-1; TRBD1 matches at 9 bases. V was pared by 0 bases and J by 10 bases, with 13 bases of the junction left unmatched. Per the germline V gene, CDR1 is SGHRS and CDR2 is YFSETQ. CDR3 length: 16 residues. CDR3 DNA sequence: TGCGCCAGCAGCTTGGTAGGACAGGGGACCCTCGGGCGAGCTTTCTTT. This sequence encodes CASSLVGQGTLGRAFF.

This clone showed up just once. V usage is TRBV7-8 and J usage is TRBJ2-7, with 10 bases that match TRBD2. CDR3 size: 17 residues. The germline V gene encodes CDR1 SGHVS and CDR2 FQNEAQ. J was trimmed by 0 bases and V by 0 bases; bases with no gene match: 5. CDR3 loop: CASSLAGTSESSYEQYF. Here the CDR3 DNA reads TGTGCCAGCAGCTTAGCAGGGACTAGCGAGAGCTCCTACGAGCAGTACTTC.

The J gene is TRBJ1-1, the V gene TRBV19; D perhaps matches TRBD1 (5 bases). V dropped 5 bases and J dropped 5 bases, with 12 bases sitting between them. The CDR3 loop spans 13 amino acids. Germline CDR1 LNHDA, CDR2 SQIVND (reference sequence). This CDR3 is CASSLRGRTEAFF. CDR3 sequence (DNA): TGTGCCAGTAGTCTTCGGGGGAGGACTGAAGCTTTCTTT.

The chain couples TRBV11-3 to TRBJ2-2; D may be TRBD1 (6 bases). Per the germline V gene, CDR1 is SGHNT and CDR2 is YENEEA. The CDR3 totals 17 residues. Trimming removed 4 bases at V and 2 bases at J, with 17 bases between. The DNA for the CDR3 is TGTGCCAGCAGCTCCTCACCCCGGACAGCCAACACCGGGGAGCTGTTTTTT. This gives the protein CASSSSPRTANTGELFF. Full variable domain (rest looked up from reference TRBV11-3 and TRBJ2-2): EAGVVQSPRYKIIEKKQPVAFWCNPISGHNTLYWYLQNLGQGPELLIRYENEEAVDDSQLPKDRFSAERLKGVDSTLKIQPAELGDSAVYLCASSSSPRTANTGELFFGEGSRLTVL.

CDR3 sequence (DNA): TGTGCCAGCGAAACGTACAGGGGCCCTAGCACAGATACGCAGTATTTT. Protein product: CASETYRGPSTDTQYF. This rearrangement joins TRBV5-5 to TRBJ2-3; 7 bases are shared with TRBD1. The CDR3 covers 16 residues. The V segment lost 7 bases and the J segment 0 bases; nucleotides outside the gene matches: 11. Germline V gene sequence: CDR1 SGHKS, CDR2 YYEKEE (reference sequence).

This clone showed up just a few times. The CDR3 nucleotides read TGTGCCATCAGTCCGGGACAGGGCCTCTACGAGCAGTACTTC. Its protein product is CAISPGQGLYEQYF. The chain joins TRBV10-3 to TRBJ2-7; TRBD1 matches at 9 bases. The CDR3 consists of 14 residues. After removal of 5 bases from V and 3 bases from J, the junction contained 5 bases not matched to a gene. CDR1 ENHRY and CDR2 SYGVKD come from the germline V gene.

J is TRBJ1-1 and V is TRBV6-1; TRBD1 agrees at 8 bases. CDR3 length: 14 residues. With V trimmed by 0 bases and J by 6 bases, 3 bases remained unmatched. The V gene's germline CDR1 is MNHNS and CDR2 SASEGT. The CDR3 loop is CASSEAGTGSEAFF. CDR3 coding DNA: TGTGCCAGCAGTGAAGCCGGGACAGGTTCTGAAGCTTTCTTT.

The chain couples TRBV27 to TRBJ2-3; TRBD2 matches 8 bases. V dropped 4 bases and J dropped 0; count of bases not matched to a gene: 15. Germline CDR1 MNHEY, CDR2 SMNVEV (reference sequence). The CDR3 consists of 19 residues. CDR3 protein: CASSSRGSRLASSTDTQYF. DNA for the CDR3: TGTGCCAGCAGTTCCCGAGGATCCAGACTAGCGTCTAGCACAGATACGCAGTATTTT.

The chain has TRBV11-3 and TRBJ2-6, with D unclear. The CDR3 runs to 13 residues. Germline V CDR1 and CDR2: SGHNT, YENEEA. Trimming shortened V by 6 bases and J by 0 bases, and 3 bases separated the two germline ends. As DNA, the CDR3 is TGTGCCAGCAGTCGCTCTGGGGCCAACGTCCTGACTTTC. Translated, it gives CASSRSGANVLTF.

CDR3 amino acids: CSVVGGLAGNTIYF. CDR3 in DNA: TGCAGCGTTGTGGGGGGGCTGGCTGGAAACACCATATATTTT. V and J are TRBV29-1 and TRBJ1-3, with TRBD1 as a possible D gene (6 bases). Per the germline V gene, CDR1 is SQVTM and CDR2 is ANQGSEA. The ends were cut back, 4 bases at V and 2 bases at J, with 12 bases in the middle. CDR3 length equals 14 residues.

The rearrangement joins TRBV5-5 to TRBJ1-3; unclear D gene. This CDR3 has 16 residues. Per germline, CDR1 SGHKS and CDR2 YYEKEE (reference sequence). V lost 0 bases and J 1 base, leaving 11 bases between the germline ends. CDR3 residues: CASSLAPPGSGNTIYF. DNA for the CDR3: TGTGCCAGCAGCTTGGCCCCGCCGGGATCTGGAAACACCATATATTTT. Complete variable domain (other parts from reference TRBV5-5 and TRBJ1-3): DAGVTQSPTHLIKTRGQQVTLRCSPISGHKSVSWYQQVLGQGPQFIFQYYEKEERGRGNFPDRFSARQFPNYSSELNVNALLLGDSALYLCASSLAPPGSGNTIYFGEGSWLTVV.

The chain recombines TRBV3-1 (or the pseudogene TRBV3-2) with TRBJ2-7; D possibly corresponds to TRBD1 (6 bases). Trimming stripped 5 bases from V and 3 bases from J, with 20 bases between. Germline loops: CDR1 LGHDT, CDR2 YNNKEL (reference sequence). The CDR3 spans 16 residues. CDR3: CASSVRHGGGYYEQYF. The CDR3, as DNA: TGTGCCAGCAGCGTACGCCATGGGGGCGGCTACTACGAGCAGTACTTC.

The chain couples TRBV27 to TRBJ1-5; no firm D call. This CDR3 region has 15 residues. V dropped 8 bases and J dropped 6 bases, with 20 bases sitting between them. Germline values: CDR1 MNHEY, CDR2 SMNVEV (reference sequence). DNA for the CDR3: TGTGCCAGCGGCTTGGGCCAGACGGTAGGTCAGCCCCAGCATTTT. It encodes CASGLGQTVGQPQHF.

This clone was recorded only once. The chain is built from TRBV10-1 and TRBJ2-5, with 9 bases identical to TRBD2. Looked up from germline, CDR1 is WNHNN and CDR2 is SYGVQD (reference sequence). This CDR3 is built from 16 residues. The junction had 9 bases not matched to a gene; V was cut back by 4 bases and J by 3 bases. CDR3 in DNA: TGCGCCAGCAGTGGTACCGGGACTAGCAGTAAAGAGACCCAGTACTTC. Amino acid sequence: CASSGTGTSSKETQYF.

The DNA for the CDR3 is TGTGCCAGCAGTCACCCGGGGAAGAGGTACACTGAAGCTTTCTTT. It specifies CASSHPGKRYTEAFF. The chain is built from TRBV27 and TRBJ1-1, with D hard to call. Germline V gives CDR1 MNHEY, CDR2 SMNVEV (reference sequence). CDR3 length equals 15 residues. The ends were cut back, 5 bases at V and 3 bases at J, with 16 bases in the middle.

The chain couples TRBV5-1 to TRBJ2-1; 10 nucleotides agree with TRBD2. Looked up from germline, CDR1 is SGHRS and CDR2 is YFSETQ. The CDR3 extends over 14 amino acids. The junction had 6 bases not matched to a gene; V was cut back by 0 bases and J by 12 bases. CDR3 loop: CASSLVGLAGVQFF. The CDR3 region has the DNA TGCGCCAGCAGCTTGGTGGGGCTAGCGGGGGTGCAGTTCTTC.

The CDR3 is CASSLRTEGEQFF. The CDR3 nucleotides are TGTGCCAGCAGCTTGAGGACAGAGGGTGAGCAGTTCTTC. The chain joins TRBV7-3 to TRBJ2-1; the D gene is possibly TRBD1 (6 bases). Deletions cut 3 bases from V and 9 bases from J, with 12 bases between. This CDR3 comprises 13 residues. From germline, CDR1 is SGHTA and CDR2 FQGTGA.